The 31 T cell receptor beta chains given below trace back to one sample, sequenced in a study of T cell changes during pregnancy in multiple sclerosis. The data were produced by immunoSEQ multiplex PCR, yet TCRdb's version contains in-frame clones alone and is incomplete. The top ten clones hold 1% to 1.5% of a sample with under 70,000 clones, 90% to 95% of them seen once. The sequencing used peripheral blood, collected after pregnancy. These receptors were collected from a female donor in good health, enrolled as a control in a pregnancy study.

The V and J genes are TRBV14 and TRBJ1-1; D ambiguous. This CDR3 has 13 residues. The germline CDR1 and CDR2 sequences are SGHDN and FVKESK. Trimming took off 4 bases at V and 3 bases at J, with 9 bases between the two ends. CDR3 bases: TGTGCCAGCAGCCGAGGCGCATACACTGAAGCTTTCTTT. Translating it yields CASSRGAYTEAFF.

In DNA, the CDR3 is TGTGCCAGCAGCGGGACAGGGAGAATAGATGGCTACACCTTC. Residues: CASSGTGRIDGYTF. The chain recombines TRBV7-9 with TRBJ1-2, with TRBD1 matching over 9 bases. J gave up 6 bases and V 5 bases, and 7 bases lay outside the gene matches. The length of the CDR3 is 14 residues. Germline assignment: CDR1 SEHNR and CDR2 FQNEAQ (reference sequence).

V usage is TRBV6-1 and J usage is TRBJ1-2; 10 bases are a match to TRBD1. With V trimmed by 4 bases and J by 4 bases, 6 bases remained unmatched. Germline assignment: CDR1 MNHNS and CDR2 SASEGT. The CDR3 runs to 15 residues. CDR3 residues: CASSALRTGGYGYTF. DNA of the CDR3: TGTGCCAGCAGTGCCCTCCGGACAGGGGGCTATGGCTACACCTTC.

The chain carries TRBV6-6 and TRBJ1-1; D is possibly TRBD1 (6 bases). The germline CDR1 and CDR2 sequences are MNHNY and SVGAGI (reference sequence). The CDR3 runs 12 residues. The germline V and J ends were trimmed by 6 bases and 7 bases, with 12 bases remaining between them. The CDR3: CASSRLGGEAFF. The CDR3 coding sequence is TGTGCCAGCAGCCGCTTAGGGGGTGAAGCTTTCTTT.

The V and J genes are TRBV7-2 and TRBJ2-7; no clear D gene. The CDR3 totals 14 residues. The germline CDR1 and CDR2 sequences are SGHTA and FQGNSA. V lost 2 bases and J 4 bases, leaving 12 bases between the germline ends. This CDR3 is CASSLFPHSYEQYF. CDR3 coding DNA: TGTGCCAGCAGCTTATTTCCCCACAGTTACGAGCAGTACTTC.

The chain is built from TRBV7-2 and TRBJ1-6, with a possible D match to TRBD1 (5 bases). V lost 3 bases, J lost 8 bases, and 14 bases lay in between. Germline V gene data show CDR1 as SGHTA and CDR2 as FQGNSA. The CDR3 length is 15 residues. This chain's CDR3 is CASSLVAGLDSPLHF. The CDR3 nucleotides are TGTGCCAGCAGCTTGGTGGCAGGGTTGGATTCACCCCTCCACTTT. The entire variable domain, with the rest obtained from reference TRBV7-2 and TRBJ1-6, is as follows: GAGVSQSPSNKVTEKGKDVELRCDPISGHTALYWYRQSLGQGLEFLIYFQGNSAPDKSGLPSDRFSAERTGGSVSTLTIQRTQQEDSAVYLCASSLVAGLDSPLHFGNGTRLTVT.

V usage is TRBV19 and J usage is TRBJ2-2; D gene ambiguous. CDR1 and CDR2 (germline): LNHDA, SQIVND (reference sequence). Trimming left V 7 bases short and J 2 bases short, with 5 bases between. CDR3 length: 12 residues. In nucleotides, the CDR3 is TGTGCCAGTAAATCTAACACCGGGGAGCTGTTTTTT. This gives the protein CASKSNTGELFF.

The CDR3, as DNA: TGTGCCAGCAGGGGGGACAGGGAGGCTGGAAACACCATATATTTT. Translation gives CASRGDREAGNTIYF. The genes are TRBV2 and TRBJ1-3; TRBD1 matches at 9 bases. The CDR3 loop spans 15 amino acids. The junction had 5 bases not matched to a gene; V was cut back by 6 bases and J by 2 bases. The germline gives CDR1 SNHLY, CDR2 FYNNEI.

The chain recombines TRBV7-2 with TRBJ1-1; a possible D gene is TRBD1 (5 bases). Per germline, CDR1 SGHTA and CDR2 FQGNSA. CDR3 length: 13 amino acids. V was cut by 0 bases and J by 5 bases, with 7 bases left in between. CDR3 loop: CASSLARGTEAFF. The DNA for the CDR3 is TGTGCCAGCAGCTTAGCGCGGGGGACTGAAGCTTTCTTT.

This clone was counted only a few times. This sequence joins TRBV5-4 and TRBJ2-7; 7 nucleotides match TRBD2. This CDR3 comprises 15 residues. Per the germline V gene, CDR1 is SGHNT and CDR2 is YYREEE (reference sequence). The trim removed 3 bases at V and 2 bases at J, leaving 8 bases unmatched. The CDR3 DNA reads as TGTGCCAGCAGCTCGGGACTACCTCAAACCTACGAGCAGTACTTC. The encoded protein is CASSSGLPQTYEQYF.

This chain uses TRBV5-1 with TRBJ2-1; 9 positions match TRBD1. Germline-derived CDR1 and CDR2 are SGHRS and YFSETQ. After removal of 1 base from V and 8 bases from J, the junction contained 10 bases not matched to a gene. The CDR3 is 16 amino acids. This CDR3 is CASSLTGGARFDEQFF. In nucleotides, the CDR3 is TGCGCCAGCAGCTTGACAGGGGGCGCAAGGTTCGATGAGCAGTTCTTC. Variable domain in full (rest from reference TRBV5-1 and TRBJ2-1): KAGVTQTPRYLIKTRGQQVTLSCSPISGHRSVSWYQQTPGQGLQFLFEYFSETQRNKGNFPGRFSGRQFSNSRSEMNVSTLELGDSALYLCASSLTGGARFDEQFFGPGTRLTVL.

The chain combines TRBV18 with TRBJ2-3, with 15 positions matching TRBD2. The V and J ends lost 3 bases and 0 bases, in that order; junction bases with no gene match: 7. Per the germline V gene, CDR1 is KGHSH and CDR2 is LQKENI. The CDR3 covers 19 residues. The CDR3 DNA is TGTGCCAGCTCACCCTCCGGACTAGCGGGGGGGCTTAGCACAGATACGCAGTATTTT. Protein: CASSPSGLAGGLSTDTQYF.

The chain is built from TRBV7-2 and TRBJ2-5, with D possibly TRBD2 on 6 matching bases. V lost 1 base to trimming and J lost 3 bases, with 12 bases between them. CDR1 is SGHTA, CDR2 FQGNSA, per germline. The CDR3 contains 15 residues. CDR3 loop: CASSLGDWPEETQYF. In nucleotides, the CDR3 is TGTGCCAGCAGCTTAGGGGACTGGCCGGAAGAGACCCAGTACTTC.

The genes are TRBV19 and TRBJ2-1; D possibly corresponds to TRBD2 (6 bases). The V gene's germline CDR1 is LNHDA and CDR2 SQIVND (reference sequence). The V gene lost 6 bases and the J gene lost 10 bases, with 19 bases spanning the gap. CDR3 length equals 14 residues. The chain's CDR3 is CASREGTPLGEQFF. The CDR3 DNA reads as TGTGCCAGTAGGGAGGGGACCCCGCTTGGGGAGCAGTTCTTC.

The chain has TRBV13 and TRBJ1-2, with D hard to call. Germline V gene data show CDR1 as PRHDT and CDR2 as FYEKMQ (reference sequence). The length of the CDR3 is 12 residues. The ends were cut back, 5 bases at V and 6 bases at J, with 10 bases in the middle. CDR3 sequence reads: CASSRGSHGYTF. CDR3 bases: TGTGCCAGCAGCCGAGGATCACATGGCTACACCTTC.

The chain joins TRBV7-2 to TRBJ2-2; the D gene is possibly TRBD2 (7 bases). The ends were cut back, 1 base at V and 3 bases at J, with 12 bases in the middle. From germline, CDR1 is SGHTA and CDR2 FQGNSA. This CDR3 has 16 amino acids. DNA for the CDR3: TGTGCCAGCAGCTTAGAGTGGGGGGGCGACACCGGGGAGCTGTTTTTT. Amino acids: CASSLEWGGDTGELFF.

In its sample, this clone was seen a few times. This rearrangement joins TRBV5-8 to TRBJ1-2, with D perhaps matching TRBD1 (6 bases). CDR3 length equals 15 residues. V was cut by 2 bases and J by 3 bases, with 14 bases left in between. The germline CDR1 and CDR2 sequences are SGHTS and YDEGEE. The DNA for the CDR3 is TGTGCCAGCAGCTTTACGGGGGGCATGGACTATGGCTACACCTTC. Encoded protein: CASSFTGGMDYGYTF.

About this clone: At one end, the junction sequence differs from germline, possibly due to a read error. This sequence joins TRBV4-2 and TRBJ1-1, with D tentatively TRBD1 (5 bases). The CDR3 covers 15 residues. Germline V gene data show CDR1 as LGHNA and CDR2 as YNFKEQ. In DNA, the CDR3 is TGTGCCAGCAGCCAAGAGGGAGGGGTCCTTCCGTGGCTGGGTTTT. This encodes CASSQEGGVLPWLGF.

The V call is TRBV9, the J call TRBJ2-3; D uncertain. Germline V gene lookup returns CDR1 SGDLS and CDR2 YYNGEE. The length of the CDR3 is 14 residues. Trimming took off 0 bases at V and 2 bases at J, with 7 bases between the two ends. CDR3 DNA sequence: TGTGCCAGCAGCGTAGAGGAGAACACAGATACGCAGTATTTT. Encoded protein: CASSVEENTDTQYF. The entire variable domain, with the rest obtained from reference TRBV9 and TRBJ2-3, is as follows: DSGVTQTPKHLITATGQRVTLRCSPRSGDLSVYWYQQSLDQGLQFLIQYYNGEERAKGNILERFSAQQFPDLHSELNLSSLELGDSALYFCASSVEENTDTQYFGPGTRLTVL.

The chain joins TRBV4-3 to TRBJ2-7; 9 positions match TRBD2. Unmatched junction bases numbered 7, after V lost 1 base and J lost 3 bases. CDR1 LGHNA and CDR2 YSLEER come from the germline V gene. CDR3 size: 16 residues. CDR3 DNA: TGCGCCAGCAGCCAAGGCCGAGCGGGGGGCCGCTACGAGCAGTACTTC. Amino acids: CASSQGRAGGRYEQYF.

Only a few counts were recorded for this clone. The genes are TRBV21-1 and TRBJ1-2; TRBD1 is taken as the D call from the table, unchecked against the DNA. TRBV21-1 is a pseudogene locus. The CDR3 sequence is 18 residues long. Here the CDR3 reads CASSKVGAMGHGPYGYTF. DNA of the CDR3: TGTGCCAGCAGCAAAGTAGGTGCGATGGGACACGGCCCTTATGGCTACACCTTC.

The V and J genes are TRBV10-3 and TRBJ1-2; a possible D gene is TRBD1 (6 bases). The CDR3 length is 13 residues. CDR1 is ENHRY, CDR2 SYGVKD, per germline. V was cut by 10 bases and J by 2 bases, with 14 bases left in between. As DNA, the CDR3 is TGTGCCAGTGCAGGGGTAGTAAACTATGGCTACACCTTC. Translation: CASAGVVNYGYTF.

The chain couples TRBV9 to TRBJ2-7; 7 positions match TRBD1. Per germline, CDR1 SGDLS and CDR2 YYNGEE. The V gene end was trimmed by 0 bases and the J gene end by 1 base; junction bases not matched to a gene: 4. The CDR3 has 15 amino acids. CDR3 DNA sequence: TGTGCCAGCAGCGTAGGGGGGACAGTGTCCTACGAGCAGTACTTC. It is translated as CASSVGGTVSYEQYF.

This clone has only a few counts. The J gene is TRBJ1-6, the V gene TRBV6-6, with D unclear. CDR1 is MNHNY, CDR2 SVGAGI, per germline (reference sequence). The CDR3 spans 9 residues. V shed 10 bases and J shed 13 bases, with 8 bases lying between them. The CDR3 coding sequence is TGTGCCACCTTCGCGCCCCTCCACTTT. The encoded protein is CATFAPLHF.

The chain has TRBV25-1 and TRBJ2-1; TRBD2 aligns across 9 bases. Germline V gives CDR1 MGHDK, CDR2 SYGVNS. The CDR3 spans 15 residues. The V gene end was trimmed by 6 bases and the J gene end by 7 bases; junction bases not matched to a gene: 10. The CDR3 loop is CASRQAGGLLNEQFF. CDR3 bases: TGTGCCAGCAGACAAGCGGGGGGCCTATTAAATGAGCAGTTCTTC.

This chain connects TRBV9 to TRBJ2-1, with a weak D call TRBD2 (5 bases). V gave up 0 bases and J gave up 6 bases, with 16 bases separating them. Germline CDR1 is SGDLS and CDR2 is YYNGEE. This CDR3 region has 16 residues. The CDR3: CASSVATQRASNEQFF. In nucleotides, the CDR3 is TGTGCCAGCAGCGTAGCTACCCAGAGGGCCAGCAATGAGCAGTTCTTC.

This chain joins TRBV4-3 and TRBJ1-2; possible D gene TRBD1, 6 bases. Trimming took 2 bases from V and 4 from J, leaving 17 bases between them. Looked up from germline, CDR1 is LGHNA and CDR2 is YSLEER. The CDR3 is 16 residues long. CDR3 sequence: CASSQSRGLNSYGYTF. In DNA form, the CDR3 reads TGCGCCAGCAGCCAAAGCAGGGGCCTGAATTCCTATGGCTACACCTTC.

This chain joins TRBV7-2 and TRBJ2-2; tentatively, D is TRBD1 (5 bases). V was clipped by 6 bases and J by 0 bases, with 11 bases between them. CDR3 size: 15 residues. Per germline, CDR1 SGHTA and CDR2 FQGNSA. The CDR3 reads CASSRRQTNTGELFF. In DNA form, the CDR3 reads TGTGCCAGCAGTCGTAGACAGACGAACACCGGGGAGCTGTTTTTT.

This chain links TRBV7-9 with TRBJ2-7, with D maybe TRBD2 (6 bases). Germline assignment: CDR1 SEHNR and CDR2 FQNEAQ (reference sequence). The CDR3 extends over 13 amino acids. Deletions cut 5 bases from V and 3 bases from J, with 11 bases between. CDR3 in amino acids: CASSPSTSYEQYF. CDR3 bases: TGTGCCAGCAGCCCGTCGACTAGCTACGAGCAGTACTTC.

This clone was picked up a small number of times. The chain is built from TRBV6-5 and TRBJ1-1; D is unclear. Deletions cut 0 bases from V and 2 bases from J, with 4 bases between. Germline lookup yields CDR1 MNHEY and CDR2 SVGAGI. The CDR3 loop spans 13 amino acids. The CDR3 nucleotides are TGTGCCAGCAGTTACTCCCTTAACACTGAAGCTTTCTTT. Its protein product is CASSYSLNTEAFF.

For this clone: The junction and the germline gene differ at one end; a read error may be behind it. The chain combines TRBV2 with TRBJ2-3, with 14 nucleotides matching TRBD2. This CDR3 has 12 residues. Looked up from germline, CDR1 is SNHLY and CDR2 is FYNNEI. The CDR3 region is CASSLTSGGAGF. The CDR3 region has the DNA TGTGCCAGCAGTCTGACTAGCGGGGGGGCCGGGTTT.